One and the same sample provided the 16 T cell receptor beta chains below, sequenced in a study of early T cells in non-severe SARS-CoV-2 infection. TCRdb itself ran the 5' RACE reads through MiXCR, one entry per CDR3 protein. The table has tens of thousands of distinct CDR3 sequences, 9.5% to 15% seen once. What was sequenced was whole blood. These TCRs come from an adult who was a healthcare worker with PCR-confirmed SARS-CoV-2 infection or an uninfected control (not recorded which).

V is TRBV20-1 and J is TRBJ2-7; 9 bases are a match to TRBD1. V lost 3 bases, J lost 7 bases, and 7 bases stayed unmatched. This CDR3 is 13 amino acids long. Germline V gene lookup returns CDR1 DFQATT and CDR2 SNEGSKA (reference sequence). CDR3 DNA sequence: TGCAGTGCTAGCCCGGACAGGGGATGGGAGCAGTACTTC. It encodes CSASPDRGWEQYF.

This clonotype appeared a few times. The chain employs TRBV29-1 and TRBJ2-1; 9 bases are shared with TRBD1. The V gene's germline CDR1 is SQVTM and CDR2 ANQGSEA. This CDR3 has 15 residues. V was pared by 4 bases and J by 3 bases, with 7 bases of the junction left unmatched. The CDR3 DNA sequence: TGCAGCGTTGTTCTCGGGACAGGGAACTACAATGAGCAGTTCTTC. This gives the protein CSVVLGTGNYNEQFF.

This clonotype appeared once. A much larger clone is a single base away; this may be a read error. The rearrangement links TRBV5-4 to TRBJ2-7, with 9 nucleotides matching TRBD1. Germline CDR1 SGHNT, CDR2 YYREEE (reference sequence). There are 15 residues in the CDR3. CDR3: CVSSAGTGLSYEQYF. Here the CDR3 DNA reads TGTGTCAGCAGCGCCGGGACAGGGTTATCCTACGAGCAGTACTTC.

This clonotype was observed many times. This sequence joins TRBV10-3 and TRBJ2-7; D may be TRBD2 (6 bases). The germline V gene encodes CDR1 ENHRY and CDR2 SYGVKD. This CDR3 region has 15 residues. Trimming removed 3 bases at V and 1 base at J, with 13 bases between. The CDR3 protein is CAISDSGGASYEQYF. The CDR3 DNA is TGTGCCATCAGTGATTCAGGAGGGGCGTCCTACGAGCAGTACTTC.

This clonotype has a handful of counts. V gene TRBV29-1 combines with J gene TRBJ2-3; either TRBD1 or TRBD2 may supply D (5 bases each). This CDR3 is built from 12 residues. CDR1 SQVTM and CDR2 ANQGSEA come from the germline V gene. V lost 1 base and J 4 bases, leaving 6 bases between the germline ends. In DNA, the CDR3 is TGCAGCGTTGAAGGAGGGGCAGATACGCAGTATTTT. This encodes CSVEGGADTQYF.

Ten or more counts support this clonotype. The chain is built from TRBV11-3 and TRBJ1-1; 7 nucleotides align to TRBD1. The germline gives CDR1 SGHNT, CDR2 YENEEA. Losses at the gene ends were 5 bases for V and 2 bases for J; bases not matched to a gene: 8. This CDR3 comprises 15 residues. The CDR3 protein is CASSQLTGRNTEAFF. CDR3 bases: TGTGCCAGCAGCCAACTGACAGGGCGTAACACTGAAGCTTTCTTT.

This clonotype was counted ten times or more. The chain links TRBV6-5 to TRBJ2-3; D may correspond to TRBD1 or TRBD2 (5 bases each). Germline V CDR1 and CDR2: MNHEY, SVGAGI. Trimming pared 5 bases from V and 3 bases from J, leaving 12 bases between. This CDR3 has 14 amino acids. CDR3 in amino acids: CASSSVGVTDTQYF. The CDR3 DNA is TGTGCCAGCAGTAGCGTGGGGGTAACAGATACGCAGTATTTT.

This clonotype was recorded a few times. The chain uses TRBV18 and TRBJ2-1, with a tentative D call TRBD2 (6 bases). The CDR3 has 16 residues. Germline CDR1 reads KGHSH; CDR2 reads LQKENI. V lost 0 bases and J 10 bases, leaving 19 bases between the germline ends. CDR3 in amino acids: CASSPPEGLAPKEQFF. CDR3 coding DNA: TGTGCCAGCTCACCACCCGAGGGACTGGCCCCTAAGGAGCAGTTCTTC.

This clonotype was seen only a few times. The rearrangement joins TRBV6-1 to TRBJ1-5, with 7 bases matching TRBD1. The ends lost 5 bases at V and 0 bases at J; junction bases unmatched: 10. Germline CDR1 is MNHNS and CDR2 is SASEGT. The CDR3 contains 17 residues. The CDR3 region is CASSSDRAHHSNQPQHF. DNA of the CDR3: TGTGCCAGCAGTTCCGACAGGGCCCACCATAGCAATCAGCCCCAGCATTTT.

Only a few counts were recorded for this clonotype. The chain recombines TRBV27 with TRBJ2-1, with TRBD2 matching over 10 bases. Losses at the gene ends were 5 bases for V and 4 bases for J; bases not matched to a gene: 11. CDR3 length: 17 amino acids. Per germline, CDR1 MNHEY and CDR2 SMNVEV (reference sequence). CDR3 region: CASSTFLAGGSYNEQFF. For the CDR3, the DNA is TGTGCCAGCAGTACCTTTTTAGCGGGAGGCTCTTACAATGAGCAGTTCTTC.

This clonotype has a count of ten or more. The rearrangement joins TRBV11-2 to TRBJ2-3; D might be TRBD2 (6 bases). V was pared by 1 base and J by 4 bases, with 12 bases between. The CDR3 totals 15 residues. Germline CDR1 reads SGHAT; CDR2 reads FQNNGV. The CDR3 loop is CASSLAGGKSDTQYF. CDR3 coding DNA: TGTGCCAGCAGCTTAGCAGGAGGGAAGTCAGATACGCAGTATTTT.

This clonotype was seen a few times. V and J are TRBV6-2 or TRBV6-3 and TRBJ2-7; D is perhaps TRBD2 (6 bases). Germline V gene lookup returns CDR1 MNHEY and CDR2 SVGEGT. The CDR3 extends over 16 amino acids. V was clipped by 6 bases and J by 6 bases, with 24 bases between them. Written as DNA, the CDR3 is TGTGCCAGCAGCGGCGATCGGGAGTCGATCACATCCGAGCAGTACTTC. Protein: CASSGDRESITSEQYF.

This clonotype has a handful of counts. The chain uses TRBV6-1 and TRBJ1-5; D perhaps matches TRBD1 (6 bases). Germline V gene data show CDR1 as MNHNS and CDR2 as SASEGT. The CDR3 totals 15 residues. V was cut by 6 bases and J by 0 bases, with 12 bases left in between. CDR3 coding DNA: TGTGCCAGCAGCGCCGGACAGACTAGCAATCAGCCCCAGCATTTT. It translates to CASSAGQTSNQPQHF.

This clonotype showed up many times. The chain has TRBV4-1 and TRBJ2-5; possible D gene TRBD1, 6 bases. The CDR3 extends over 14 amino acids. Germline-derived CDR1 and CDR2 are MGHRA and YSYEKL. Trimming took off 4 bases at V and 5 bases at J, with 14 bases between the two ends. The CDR3 sequence is CASSLQGGRETQYF. The CDR3 region has the DNA TGCGCCAGCAGCCTACAGGGTGGCCGCGAGACCCAGTACTTC.

The chain links TRBV29-1 to TRBJ2-7; the match to TRBD2 covers 7 bases. V lost 3 bases, J lost 4 bases, and 6 bases stayed unmatched. This CDR3 spans 13 amino acids. The germline V gene has CDR1 SQVTM and CDR2 ANQGSEA. The CDR3 sequence: CSVDGTNPYEQYF. The CDR3, as DNA: TGCAGCGTTGACGGGACTAACCCTTACGAGCAGTACTTC.

This clonotype was seen a few times. The chain is built from TRBV7-6 and TRBJ2-1; 8 bases agree with TRBD2. The V and J ends lost 0 bases and 0 bases, in that order; junction bases with no gene match: 1. The germline V gene encodes CDR1 SGHVS and CDR2 FNYEAQ. This CDR3 spans 16 amino acids. As DNA, the CDR3 is TGTGCCAGCAGCTTAGCTAGCGGGGACTCCTACAATGAGCAGTTCTTC. Translated: CASSLASGDSYNEQFF.